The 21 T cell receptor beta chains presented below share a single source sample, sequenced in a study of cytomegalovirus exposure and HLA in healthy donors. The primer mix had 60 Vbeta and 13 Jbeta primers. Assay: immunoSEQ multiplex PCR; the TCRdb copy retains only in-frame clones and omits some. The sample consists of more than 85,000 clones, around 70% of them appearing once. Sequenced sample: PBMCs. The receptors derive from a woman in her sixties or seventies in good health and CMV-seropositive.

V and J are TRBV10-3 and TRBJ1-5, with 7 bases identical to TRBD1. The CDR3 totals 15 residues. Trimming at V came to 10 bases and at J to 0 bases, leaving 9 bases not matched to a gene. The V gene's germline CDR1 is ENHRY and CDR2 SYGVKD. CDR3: CATVGAGGSNQPQHF. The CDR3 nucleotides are TGTGCCACCGTTGGGGCAGGGGGTAGCAATCAGCCCCAGCATTTT.

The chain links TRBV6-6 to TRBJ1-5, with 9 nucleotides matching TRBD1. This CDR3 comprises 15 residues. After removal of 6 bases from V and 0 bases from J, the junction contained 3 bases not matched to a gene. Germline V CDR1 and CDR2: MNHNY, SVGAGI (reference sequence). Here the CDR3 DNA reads TGTGCCAGCAGGGAGGGACAGGGTAGCAATCAGCCCCAGCATTTT. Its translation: CASREGQGSNQPQHF.

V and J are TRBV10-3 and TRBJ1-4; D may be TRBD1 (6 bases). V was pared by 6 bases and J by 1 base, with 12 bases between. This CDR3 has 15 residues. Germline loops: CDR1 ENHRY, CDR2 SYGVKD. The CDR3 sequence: CAIREGGVTNEKLFF. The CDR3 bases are TGTGCCATCAGAGAAGGGGGAGTAACTAATGAAAAACTGTTTTTT.

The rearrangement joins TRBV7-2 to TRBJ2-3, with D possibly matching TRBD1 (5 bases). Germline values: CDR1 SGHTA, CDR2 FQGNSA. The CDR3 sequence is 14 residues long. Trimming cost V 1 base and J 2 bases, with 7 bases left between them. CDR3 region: CASSLGQYTDTQYF. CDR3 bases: TGTGCCAGCAGCTTAGGACAGTACACAGATACGCAGTATTTT.

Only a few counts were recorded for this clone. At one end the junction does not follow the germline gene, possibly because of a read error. The CDR3 spells CASSVGRVKQGGYAF. The CDR3 DNA follows: TGTGCCAGCAGCGTTGGAAGGGTTAAGCAGGGTGGCTACGCCTTC. The chain has TRBV9 and TRBJ1-2, with D perhaps matching TRBD1 (5 bases). Germline assignment: CDR1 SGDLS and CDR2 YYNGEE. The CDR3 consists of 15 residues.

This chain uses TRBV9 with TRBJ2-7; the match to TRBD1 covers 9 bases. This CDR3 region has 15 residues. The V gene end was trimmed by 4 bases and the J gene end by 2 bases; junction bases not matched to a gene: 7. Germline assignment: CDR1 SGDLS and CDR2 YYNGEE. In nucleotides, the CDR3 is TGTGCCAGCAGCCGCACCGGGACAGGGCCCTACGAGCAGTACTTC. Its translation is CASSRTGTGPYEQYF.

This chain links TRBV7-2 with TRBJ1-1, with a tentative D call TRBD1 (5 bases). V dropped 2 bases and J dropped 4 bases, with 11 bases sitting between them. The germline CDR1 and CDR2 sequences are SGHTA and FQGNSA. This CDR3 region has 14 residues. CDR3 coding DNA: TGTGCCAGCAGCTTACTTCAGGGTTCCACTGAAGCTTTCTTT. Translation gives CASSLLQGSTEAFF.

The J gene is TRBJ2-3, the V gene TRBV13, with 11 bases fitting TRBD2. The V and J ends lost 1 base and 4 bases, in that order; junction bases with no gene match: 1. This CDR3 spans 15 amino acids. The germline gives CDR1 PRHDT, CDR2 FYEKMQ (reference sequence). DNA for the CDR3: TGTGCCAGCAGCTTAGTTAGCGGGGGGGCAGATACGCAGTATTTT. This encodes CASSLVSGGADTQYF.

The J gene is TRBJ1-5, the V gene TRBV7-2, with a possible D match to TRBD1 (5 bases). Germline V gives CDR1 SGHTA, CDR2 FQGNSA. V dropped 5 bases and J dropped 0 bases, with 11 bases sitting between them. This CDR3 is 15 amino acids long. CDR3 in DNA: TGTGCCAGCAGCGTACAGGAGAGTAGCAATCAGCCCCAGCATTTT. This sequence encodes CASSVQESSNQPQHF. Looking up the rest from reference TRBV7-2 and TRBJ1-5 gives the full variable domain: GAGVSQSPSNKVTEKGKDVELRCDPISGHTALYWYRQSLGQGLEFLIYFQGNSAPDKSGLPSDRFSAERTGGSVSTLTIQRTQQEDSAVYLCASSVQESSNQPQHFGDGTRLSIL.

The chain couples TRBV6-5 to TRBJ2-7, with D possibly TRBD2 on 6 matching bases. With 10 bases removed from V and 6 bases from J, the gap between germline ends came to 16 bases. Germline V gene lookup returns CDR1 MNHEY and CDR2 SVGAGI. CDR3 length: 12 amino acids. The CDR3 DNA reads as TGTGCCACAGGGACTTCAAGTGGCGAGCAGTACTTC. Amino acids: CATGTSSGEQYF.

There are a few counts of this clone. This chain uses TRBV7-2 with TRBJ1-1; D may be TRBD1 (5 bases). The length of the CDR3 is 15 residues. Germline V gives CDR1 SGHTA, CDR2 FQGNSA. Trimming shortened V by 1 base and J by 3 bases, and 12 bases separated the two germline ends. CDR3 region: CASSLDSQVYTEAFF. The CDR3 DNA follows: TGTGCCAGCAGCTTAGATTCACAGGTCTACACTGAAGCTTTCTTT.

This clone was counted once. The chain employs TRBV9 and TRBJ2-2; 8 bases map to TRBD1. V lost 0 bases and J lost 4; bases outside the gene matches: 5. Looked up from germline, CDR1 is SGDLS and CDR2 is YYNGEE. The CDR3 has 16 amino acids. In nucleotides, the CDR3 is TGTGCCAGCAGCGTAGGACAGGGGTACGGCACCGGGGAGCTGTTTTTT. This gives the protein CASSVGQGYGTGELFF.

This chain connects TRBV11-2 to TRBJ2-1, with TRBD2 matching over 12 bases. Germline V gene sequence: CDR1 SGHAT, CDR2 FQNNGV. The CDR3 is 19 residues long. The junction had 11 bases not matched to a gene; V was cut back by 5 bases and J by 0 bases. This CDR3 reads CASSREASGGVSSYNEQFF. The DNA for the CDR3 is TGTGCCAGCAGCCGTGAGGCTAGCGGGGGGGTCAGCTCCTACAATGAGCAGTTCTTC.

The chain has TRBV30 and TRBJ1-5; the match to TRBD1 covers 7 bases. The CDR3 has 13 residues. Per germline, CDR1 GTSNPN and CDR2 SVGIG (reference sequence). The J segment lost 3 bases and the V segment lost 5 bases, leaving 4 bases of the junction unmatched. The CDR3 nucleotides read TGTGCCTGGGGGACAGCTATCAATCAGCCCCAGCATTTT. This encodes CAWGTAINQPQHF.

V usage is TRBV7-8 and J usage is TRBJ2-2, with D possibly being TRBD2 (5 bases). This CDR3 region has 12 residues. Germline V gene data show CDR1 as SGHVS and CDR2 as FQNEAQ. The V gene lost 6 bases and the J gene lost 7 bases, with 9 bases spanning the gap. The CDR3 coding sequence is TGTGCCAGCAGGACGAGGGTCGGGGAGCTGTTTTTT. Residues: CASRTRVGELFF.

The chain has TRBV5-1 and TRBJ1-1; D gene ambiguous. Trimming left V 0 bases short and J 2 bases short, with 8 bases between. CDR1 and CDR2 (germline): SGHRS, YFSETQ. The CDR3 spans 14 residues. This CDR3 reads CASSLVGSNTEAFF. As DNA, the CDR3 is TGCGCCAGCAGCTTGGTTGGGAGCAACACTGAAGCTTTCTTT.

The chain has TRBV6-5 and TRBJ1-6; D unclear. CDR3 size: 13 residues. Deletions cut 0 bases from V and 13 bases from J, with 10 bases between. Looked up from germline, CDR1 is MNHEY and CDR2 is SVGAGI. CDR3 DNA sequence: TGTGCCAGCAGTTACTCTTTCGGGTACCCCCTCCACTTT. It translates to CASSYSFGYPLHF.

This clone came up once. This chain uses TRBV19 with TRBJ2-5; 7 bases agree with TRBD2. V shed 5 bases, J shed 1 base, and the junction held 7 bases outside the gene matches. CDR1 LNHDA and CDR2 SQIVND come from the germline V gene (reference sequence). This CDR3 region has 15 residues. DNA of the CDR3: TGTGCCAGTAGTTCGGGGGGTGGGGGCCAAGAGACCCAGTACTTC. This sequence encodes CASSSGGGGQETQYF.

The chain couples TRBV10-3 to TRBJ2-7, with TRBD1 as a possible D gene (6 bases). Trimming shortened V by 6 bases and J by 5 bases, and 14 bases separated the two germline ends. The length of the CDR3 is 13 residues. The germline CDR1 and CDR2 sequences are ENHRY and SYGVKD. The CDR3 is CAIRAGAPDEQYF. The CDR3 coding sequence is TGTGCCATCAGGGCAGGGGCTCCTGACGAGCAGTACTTC.

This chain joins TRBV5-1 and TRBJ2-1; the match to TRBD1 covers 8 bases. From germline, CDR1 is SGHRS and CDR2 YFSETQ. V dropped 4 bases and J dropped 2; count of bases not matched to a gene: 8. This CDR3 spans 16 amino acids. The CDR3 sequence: CASSARPGQAYNEQFF. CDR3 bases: TGCGCCAGCAGCGCCCGTCCGGGACAGGCCTACAATGAGCAGTTCTTC.

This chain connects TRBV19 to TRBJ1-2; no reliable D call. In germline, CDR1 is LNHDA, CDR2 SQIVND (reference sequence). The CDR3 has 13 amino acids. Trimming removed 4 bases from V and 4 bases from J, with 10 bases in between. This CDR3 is CASSKGRGYGYTF. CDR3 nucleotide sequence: TGTGCCAGTAGTAAGGGCCGGGGCTATGGCTACACCTTC.